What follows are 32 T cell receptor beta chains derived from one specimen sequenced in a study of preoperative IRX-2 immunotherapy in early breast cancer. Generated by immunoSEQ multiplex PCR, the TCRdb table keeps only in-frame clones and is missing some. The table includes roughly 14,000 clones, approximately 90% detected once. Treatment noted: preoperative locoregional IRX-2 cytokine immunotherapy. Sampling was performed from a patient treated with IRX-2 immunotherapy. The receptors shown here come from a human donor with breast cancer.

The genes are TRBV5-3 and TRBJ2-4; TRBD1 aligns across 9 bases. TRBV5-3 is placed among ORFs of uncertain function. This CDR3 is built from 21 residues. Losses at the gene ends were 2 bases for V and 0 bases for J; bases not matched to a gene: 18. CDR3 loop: CARSLGTGGSWERIAKNIQYF. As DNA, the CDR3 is TGTGCCAGAAGCTTAGGCACAGGGGGCTCTTGGGAACGGATAGCCAAAAACATTCAGTACTTC.

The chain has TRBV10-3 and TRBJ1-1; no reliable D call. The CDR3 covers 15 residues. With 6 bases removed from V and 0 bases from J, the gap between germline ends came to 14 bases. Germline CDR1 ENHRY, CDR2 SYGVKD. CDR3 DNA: TGTGCCATCAGCCCCGGGCAAATTATGAACACTGAAGCTTTCTTT. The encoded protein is CAISPGQIMNTEAFF.

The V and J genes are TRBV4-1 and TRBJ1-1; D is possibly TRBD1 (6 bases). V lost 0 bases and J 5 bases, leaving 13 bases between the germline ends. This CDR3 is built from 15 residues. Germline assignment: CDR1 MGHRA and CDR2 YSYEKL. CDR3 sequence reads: CASSQEQGTWTEAFF. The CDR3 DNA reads TGCGCCAGCAGCCAAGAACAGGGTACGTGGACTGAAGCTTTCTTT.

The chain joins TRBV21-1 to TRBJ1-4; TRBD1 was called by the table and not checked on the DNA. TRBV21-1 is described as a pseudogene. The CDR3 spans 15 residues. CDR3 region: CASKRTGTTNEKLFF. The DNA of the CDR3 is TGTGCCAGCAAGAGGACAGGGACAACTAATGAAAAACTGTTTTTT.

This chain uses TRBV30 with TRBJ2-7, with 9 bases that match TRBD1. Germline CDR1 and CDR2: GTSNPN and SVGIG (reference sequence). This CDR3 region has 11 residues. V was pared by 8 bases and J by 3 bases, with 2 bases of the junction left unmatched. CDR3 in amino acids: CAGTGYYEQYF. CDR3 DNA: TGTGCCGGGACAGGGTACTACGAGCAGTACTTC.

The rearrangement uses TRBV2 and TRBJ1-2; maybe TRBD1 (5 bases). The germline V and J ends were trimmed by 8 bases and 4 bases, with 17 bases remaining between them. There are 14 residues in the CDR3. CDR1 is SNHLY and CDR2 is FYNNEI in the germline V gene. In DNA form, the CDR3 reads TGTGCCAGCGAAGGTACAGGCTCCCCCTATGGCTACACCTTC. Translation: CASEGTGSPYGYTF.

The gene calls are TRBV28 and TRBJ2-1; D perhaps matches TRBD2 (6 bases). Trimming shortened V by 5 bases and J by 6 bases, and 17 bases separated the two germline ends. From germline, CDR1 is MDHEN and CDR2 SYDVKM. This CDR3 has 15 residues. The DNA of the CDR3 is TGTGCCAGCAGTAAAAGGGAGGTGTCCGGCAATGAGCAGTTCTTC. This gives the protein CASSKREVSGNEQFF.

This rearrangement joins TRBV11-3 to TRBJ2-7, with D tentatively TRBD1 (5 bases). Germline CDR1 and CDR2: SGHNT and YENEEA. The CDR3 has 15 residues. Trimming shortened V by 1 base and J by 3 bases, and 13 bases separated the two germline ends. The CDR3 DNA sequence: TGTGCCAGCAGCTTAGGTGGGGCCCCTTTCTACGAGCAGTACTTC. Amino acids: CASSLGGAPFYEQYF.

The CDR3 coding sequence is TGTGCCAGTAGTATCTCGGGGGACAGGGTTGCCAATGAGCAGTTCTTC. It codes for CASSISGDRVANEQFF. V gene TRBV19 combines with J gene TRBJ2-1, with TRBD1 matching 9 bases. J gave up 6 bases and V 3 bases, and 9 bases lay outside the gene matches. Germline CDR1 is LNHDA and CDR2 is SQIVND (reference sequence). CDR3 size: 16 residues.

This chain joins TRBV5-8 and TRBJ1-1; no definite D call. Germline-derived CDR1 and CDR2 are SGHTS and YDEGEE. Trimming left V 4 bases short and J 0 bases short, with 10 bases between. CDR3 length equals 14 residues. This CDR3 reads CASSDGIMNTEAFF. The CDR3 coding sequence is TGTGCCAGCAGCGACGGAATCATGAACACTGAAGCTTTCTTT.

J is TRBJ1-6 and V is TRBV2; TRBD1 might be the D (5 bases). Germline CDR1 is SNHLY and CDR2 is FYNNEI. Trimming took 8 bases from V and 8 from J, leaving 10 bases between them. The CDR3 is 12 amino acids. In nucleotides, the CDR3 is TGTGCCAGCCAAACGGGGGATTCACCCCTCCACTTT. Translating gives CASQTGDSPLHF.

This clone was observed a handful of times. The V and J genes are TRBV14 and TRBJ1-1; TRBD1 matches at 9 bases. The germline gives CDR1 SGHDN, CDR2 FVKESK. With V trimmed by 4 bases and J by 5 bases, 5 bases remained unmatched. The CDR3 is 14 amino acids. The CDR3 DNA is TGTGCCAGCAGCCGACAGACAGGGGGGACTGAAGCTTTCTTT. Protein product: CASSRQTGGTEAFF.

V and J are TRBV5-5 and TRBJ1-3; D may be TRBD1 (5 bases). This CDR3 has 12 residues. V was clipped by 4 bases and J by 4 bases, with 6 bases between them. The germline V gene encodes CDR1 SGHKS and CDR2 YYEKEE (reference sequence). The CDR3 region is CASSGAGNTIYF. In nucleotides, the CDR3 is TGTGCCAGCAGCGGGGCAGGAAACACCATATATTTT.

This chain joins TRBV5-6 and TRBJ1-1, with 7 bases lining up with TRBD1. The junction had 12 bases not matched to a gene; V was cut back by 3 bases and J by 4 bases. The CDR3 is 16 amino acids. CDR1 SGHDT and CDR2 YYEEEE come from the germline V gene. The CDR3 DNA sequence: TGTGCCAGCAGCTCGAAAGCGTTAGAGGGGGCCACTGAAGCTTTCTTT. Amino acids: CASSSKALEGATEAFF.

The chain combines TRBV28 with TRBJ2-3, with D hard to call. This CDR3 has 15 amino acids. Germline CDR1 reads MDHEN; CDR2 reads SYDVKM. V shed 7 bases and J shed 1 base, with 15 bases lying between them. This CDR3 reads CASTTVGLRTDTQYF. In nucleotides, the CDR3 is TGTGCCAGCACCACGGTGGGTTTGCGCACAGATACGCAGTATTTT.

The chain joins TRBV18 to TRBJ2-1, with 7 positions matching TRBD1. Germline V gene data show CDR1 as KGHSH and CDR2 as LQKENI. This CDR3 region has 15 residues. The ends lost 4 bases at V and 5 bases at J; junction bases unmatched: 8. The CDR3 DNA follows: TGTGCCAGCTCACAAGTGCGACAGGGCAACAATGAGCAGTTCTTC. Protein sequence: CASSQVRQGNNEQFF.

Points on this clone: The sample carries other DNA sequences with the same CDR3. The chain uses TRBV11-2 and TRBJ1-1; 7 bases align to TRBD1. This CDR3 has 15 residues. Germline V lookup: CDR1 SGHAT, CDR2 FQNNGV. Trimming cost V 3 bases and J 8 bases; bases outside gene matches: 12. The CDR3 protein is CASSFTGTVGTEAFF. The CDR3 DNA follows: TGTGCCAGCAGCTTTACCGGGACAGTGGGAACGGAAGCTTTCTTT.

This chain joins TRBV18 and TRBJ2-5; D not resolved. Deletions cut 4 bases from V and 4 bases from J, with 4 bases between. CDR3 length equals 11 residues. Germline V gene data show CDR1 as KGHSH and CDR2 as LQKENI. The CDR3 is CASSLGETQYF. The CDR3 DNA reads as TGTGCCAGCTCACTAGGAGAGACCCAGTACTTC.

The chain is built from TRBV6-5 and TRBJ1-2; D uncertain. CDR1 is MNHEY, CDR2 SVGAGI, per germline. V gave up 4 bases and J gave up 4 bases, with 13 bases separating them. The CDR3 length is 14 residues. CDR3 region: CASSSSSRSYGYTF. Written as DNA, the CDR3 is TGTGCCAGCAGTTCAAGCAGCCGATCCTATGGCTACACCTTC.

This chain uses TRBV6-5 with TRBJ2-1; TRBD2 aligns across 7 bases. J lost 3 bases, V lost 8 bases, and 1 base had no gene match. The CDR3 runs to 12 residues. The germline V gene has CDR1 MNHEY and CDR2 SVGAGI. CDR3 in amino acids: CASGGGYNEQFF. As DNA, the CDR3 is TGTGCCAGCGGGGGGGGCTACAATGAGCAGTTCTTC.

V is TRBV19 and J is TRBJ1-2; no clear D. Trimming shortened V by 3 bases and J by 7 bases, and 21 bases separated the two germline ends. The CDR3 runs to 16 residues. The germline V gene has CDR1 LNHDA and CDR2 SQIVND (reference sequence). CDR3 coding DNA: TGTGCCAGTAGTATCAAGGTACCGCCGGAATCGGGTGGCTACACCTTC. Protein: CASSIKVPPESGGYTF.

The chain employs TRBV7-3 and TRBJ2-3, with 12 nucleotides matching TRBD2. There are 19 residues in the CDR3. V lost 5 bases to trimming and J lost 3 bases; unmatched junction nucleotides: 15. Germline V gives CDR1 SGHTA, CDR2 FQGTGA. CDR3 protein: CASSPGWGSSGGVTDTQYF. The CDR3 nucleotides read TGTGCCAGCAGCCCCGGGTGGGGATCTAGCGGGGGGGTTACAGATACGCAGTATTTT.

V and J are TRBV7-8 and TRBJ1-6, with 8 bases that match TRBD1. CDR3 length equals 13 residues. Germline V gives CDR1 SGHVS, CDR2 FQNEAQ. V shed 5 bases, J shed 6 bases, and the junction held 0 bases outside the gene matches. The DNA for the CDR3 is TGTGCCAGCAGCGACAGGGGTAATTCACCCCTCCACTTT. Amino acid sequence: CASSDRGNSPLHF.

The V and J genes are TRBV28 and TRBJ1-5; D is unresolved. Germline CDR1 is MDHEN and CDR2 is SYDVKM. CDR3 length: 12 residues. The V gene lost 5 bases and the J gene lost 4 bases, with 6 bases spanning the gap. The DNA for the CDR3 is TGTGCCAGCAGTCCCTATAATCAGCCCCAGCATTTT. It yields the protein CASSPYNQPQHF.

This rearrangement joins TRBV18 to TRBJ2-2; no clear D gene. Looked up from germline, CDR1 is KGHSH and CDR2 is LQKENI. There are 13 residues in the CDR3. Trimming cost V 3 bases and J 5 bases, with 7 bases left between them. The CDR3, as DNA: TGTGCCAGCTCACCCACATTTACCGGGGAGCTGTTTTTT. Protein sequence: CASSPTFTGELFF.

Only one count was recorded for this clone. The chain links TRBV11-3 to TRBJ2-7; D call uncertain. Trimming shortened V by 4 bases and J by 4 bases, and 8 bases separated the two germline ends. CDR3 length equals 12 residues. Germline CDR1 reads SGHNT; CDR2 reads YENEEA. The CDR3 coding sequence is TGTGCCAGCAGCTATGGGATGTACGAGCAGTACTTC. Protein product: CASSYGMYEQYF.

In DNA, the CDR3 is TGTGCCAGCAGGGGGAGGGAGACCTATCAGCCCCAGCATTTT. It is translated as CASRGRETYQPQHF. The V call is TRBV28, the J call TRBJ1-5, with D uncertain. Looked up from germline, CDR1 is MDHEN and CDR2 is SYDVKM. The CDR3 totals 14 residues. V was pared by 6 bases and J by 5 bases, with 14 bases between.

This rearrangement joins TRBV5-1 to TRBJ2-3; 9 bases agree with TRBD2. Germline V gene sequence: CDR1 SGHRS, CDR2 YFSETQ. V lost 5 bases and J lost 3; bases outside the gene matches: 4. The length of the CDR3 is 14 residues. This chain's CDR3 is CASRSAGGTDTQYF. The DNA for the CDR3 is TGCGCCAGCAGATCGGCGGGGGGGACAGATACGCAGTATTTT.

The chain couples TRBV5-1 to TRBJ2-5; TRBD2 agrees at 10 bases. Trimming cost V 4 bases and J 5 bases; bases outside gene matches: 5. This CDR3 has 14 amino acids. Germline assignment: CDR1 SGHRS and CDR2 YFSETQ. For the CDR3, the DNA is TGCGCCAGCAGCCCAGCGGGGGGGTTTGAGACCCAGTACTTC. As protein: CASSPAGGFETQYF.

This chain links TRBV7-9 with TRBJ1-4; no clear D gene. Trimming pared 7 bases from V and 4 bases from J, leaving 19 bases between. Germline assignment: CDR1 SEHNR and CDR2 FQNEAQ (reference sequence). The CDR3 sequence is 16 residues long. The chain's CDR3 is CASTTRGLGNNEKLFF. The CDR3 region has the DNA TGTGCCAGCACCACAAGAGGGTTGGGTAATAATGAAAAACTGTTTTTT.

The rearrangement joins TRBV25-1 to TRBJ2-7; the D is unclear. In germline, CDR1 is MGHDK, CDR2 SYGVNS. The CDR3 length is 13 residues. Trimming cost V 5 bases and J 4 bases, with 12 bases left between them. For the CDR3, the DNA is TGTGCCAGCAGTCTGAATCCACGGTACGAGCAGTACGTC. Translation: CASSLNPRYEQYV.

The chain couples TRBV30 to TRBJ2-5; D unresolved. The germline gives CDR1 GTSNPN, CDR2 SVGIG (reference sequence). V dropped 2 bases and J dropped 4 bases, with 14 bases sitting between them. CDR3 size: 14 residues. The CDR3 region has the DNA TGTGCCTGGAGTAGGAGAGGAGTAATAGAGACCCAGTACTTC. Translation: CAWSRRGVIETQYF.